Below, one T cell receptor beta chain is given with its context. Its antigen remains unidentified. These data belong to a study of post-analysis software for immune sequencing data. Study-wide points: There were five TRBV segments more frequent in patients than controls, and TRBV5-6, TRBV5-1 and TRBV20-1 were among them.

The V gene lost 0 bases and the J gene lost 3 bases, with 9 bases spanning the gap. This CDR3 has 14 residues. The germline V gene has CDR1 MNHEY and CDR2 SMNVEV (reference sequence). Included in the TCR beta cDNA libraries were unique molecular identifiers. TCRdb independently ran MiXCR on the PCR reads; one entry per CDR3 protein. The sample lists around 710,000 distinct CDR3 sequences; 46% were seen once. This rearrangement joins TRBV27 to TRBJ2-7, with D uncertain. This TCR came from a girl between 5 and 17 years old with multiple sclerosis. Sample: blood. CDR3 in DNA: TGTGCCAGCAGTTTATCTGCTAGAAACTACGAGCAGTACTTC. Amino acid sequence: CASSLSARNYEQYF.